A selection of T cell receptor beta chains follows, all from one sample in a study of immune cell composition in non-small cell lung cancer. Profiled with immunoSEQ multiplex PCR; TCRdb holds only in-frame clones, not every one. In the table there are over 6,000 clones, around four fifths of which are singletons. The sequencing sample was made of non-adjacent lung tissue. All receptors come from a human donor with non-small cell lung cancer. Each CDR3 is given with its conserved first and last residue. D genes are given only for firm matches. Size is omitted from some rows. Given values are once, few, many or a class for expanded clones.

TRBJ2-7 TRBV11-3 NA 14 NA TGTGCCAGCAGCCGGGTCCAGGGGGGCGACGAGCAGTACTTC CASSRVQGGDEQYF
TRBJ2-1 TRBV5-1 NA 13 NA TGCGCCAGCAGCACCTCCCGGGACAATGAGCAGTTCTTC CASSTSRDNEQFF
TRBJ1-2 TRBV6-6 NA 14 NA TGTGCCAGCAGTTACGCAGGGGATAACTATGGCTACACCTTC CASSYAGDNYGYTF
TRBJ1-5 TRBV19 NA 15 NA TGTGCCAGTAGTATTAGGTCAGGGGATATTCAGCCCCAGCATTTT CASSIRSGDIQPQHF
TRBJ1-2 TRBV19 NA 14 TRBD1 TGTGCCAGTAGTCCAAGGGGGACAGTTTATGGCTACACCTTC CASSPRGTVYGYTF
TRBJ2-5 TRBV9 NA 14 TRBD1 TGTGCCAGCAGCCCCGGACAGGGGAAAGAGACCCAGTACTTC CASSPGQGKETQYF
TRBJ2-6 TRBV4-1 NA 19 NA TGCGCCAGCAGCCAAGATTTCAGCTTACAGGCCTCTGGGGCCAACGTCCTGACTTTC CASSQDFSLQASGANVLTF
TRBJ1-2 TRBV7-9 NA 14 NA TGTGCCAGCAGCCCCGACTCATCTAGGTATGGCTACACCTTC CASSPDSSRYGYTF
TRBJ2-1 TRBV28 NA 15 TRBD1 TGTGCCAGCAGTTTTCTCACAGGGGGTCAGGGTGAGCAGTTCTTC CASSFLTGGQGEQFF
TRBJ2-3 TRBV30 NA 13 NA TGTGCCTGGGGGCAGCCTAGCACAGATACGCAGTATTTT CAWGQPSTDTQYF
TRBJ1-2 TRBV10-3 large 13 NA TGTGCCATCAGTGAAGGGACGTTCTATGGCTACACCTTC CAISEGTFYGYTF
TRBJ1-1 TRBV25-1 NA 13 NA TGTGCCAGCGGGGCCTACAAGAACACTGAAGCTTTCTTT CASGAYKNTEAFF
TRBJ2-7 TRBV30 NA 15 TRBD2 TGTGCCTGGAGCGCCGGACTAGCGGGGGGAAAGGAGCAGTACTTC CAWSAGLAGGKEQYF
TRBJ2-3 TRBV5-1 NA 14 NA TGCGCCAGCATCGAAGGGGCCAGCACAGATACGCAGTATTTT CASIEGASTDTQYF
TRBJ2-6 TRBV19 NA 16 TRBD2 TGTGCCAGTACCCTGGGAGGGCGGCTCGGGGCCAACGTCCTGACTTTC CASTLGGRLGANVLTF
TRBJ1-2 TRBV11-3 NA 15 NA TGTGCCAGCAGCTTAGAAGGCAATCAGCGGCGTGGCTACACCTTC CASSLEGNQRRGYTF
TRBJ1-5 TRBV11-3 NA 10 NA TGTGCCAGCACAAAGCAGCCCCAGCATTTT CASTKQPQHF
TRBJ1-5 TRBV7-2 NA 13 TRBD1 TGTGCCAGCACCGACAGGGTCAATCAGCCCCAGCATTTT CASTDRVNQPQHF
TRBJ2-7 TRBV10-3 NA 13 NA TGTGCCGCATCCAGGGCAGGGAACAACGAGCAGTACTTC CAASRAGNNEQYF
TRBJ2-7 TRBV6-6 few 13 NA TGTGCCAGCAGTTATCAGGGACCCTACGAGCAGTACTTC CASSYQGPYEQYF
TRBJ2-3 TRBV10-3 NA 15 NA TGTGCCATCAGTGGACTGATGGATTCGGGGGCCCCCAGGTATTTT CAISGLMDSGAPRYF
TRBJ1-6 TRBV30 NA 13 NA TGTGCCTGGAGTGTACAGGAGGACTCACCCCTCCACTTT CAWSVQEDSPLHF
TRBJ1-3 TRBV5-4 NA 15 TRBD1 TGTGCCAGCAGCCTCGGACAGGGCGCTGGAAACACCATATATTTT CASSLGQGAGNTIYF
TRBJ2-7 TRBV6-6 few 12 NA TGTGCCAGCAGTCAGGGATATTACGAGCAGTACTTC CASSQGYYEQYF
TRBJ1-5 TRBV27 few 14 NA TGTGCCAGCAGTTCAGCACAGGGTGGTCAGCCCCAGCATTTT CASSSAQGGQPQHF
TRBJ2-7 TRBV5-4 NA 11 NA TGTGCCAGCAGCTTCGGCTACGAGCAGTACTTC CASSFGYEQYF
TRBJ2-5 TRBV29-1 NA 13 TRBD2 TGCAGCGTGGGTATAGCGGGTGGAGAGACCCAGTACTTC CSVGIAGGETQYF
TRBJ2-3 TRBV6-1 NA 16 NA TGTGCCAGCAGTGAAGGACTCGGGGGCGGGACAGATACGCAGTATTTT CASSEGLGGGTDTQYF
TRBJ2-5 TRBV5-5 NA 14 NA TGTGCCAGCAACCAGGGGAGTACTAGAGAGACCCAGTACTTC CASNQGSTRETQYF
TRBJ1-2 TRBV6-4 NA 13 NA TGTGCCAGCAGTGCCGGGCCTAACTATGGCTACACCTTC CASSAGPNYGYTF
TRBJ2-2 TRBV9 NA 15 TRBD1 TGTGCCAGCAGCGTGTCCGGGACAGGGATGGGGGAGCTGTTTTTT CASSVSGTGMGELFF
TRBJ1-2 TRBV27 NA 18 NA TGTGCCAGCAGTTTTATTCTCCCCCATATAGCTAAGTTCCATGGCTACACCTTC CASSFILPHIAKFHGYTF
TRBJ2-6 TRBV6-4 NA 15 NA TGTGCCAGCAGTGACTCTAGCGGAGGGGCCAACGTCCTGACTTTC CASSDSSGGANVLTF